This T cell receptor beta chain was captured in a study of T cell responses to AZD1222 COVID-19 vaccine. Study as a whole: Second-dose schedules of about 4 or about 12 weeks were combined.

J lost 5 bases, V lost 2 bases, and 3 bases had no gene match. Germline V gives CDR1 MNHEY, CDR2 SVGAGI. The CDR3 totals 14 residues. This clone was seen a single time. The antigen remains undetermined. TCRdb's table, derived via immunoSEQ multiplex PCR, lists solely in-frame clones and lacks some. This repertoire shows around 110,000 clones, about 90% found once; its top ten account for about 5%. Study results and limitations: Donors in the cohort were predominantly white British and more often female, and clonal diversity was possibly underestimated.

The rearrangement uses TRBV6-5 and TRBJ1-5, with 7 nucleotides matching TRBD1. Here the sequenced sample was peripheral blood, taken on day 0 of AZD1222 vaccination. The TCR sequence derives from an adult in good health. The CDR3, as DNA: TGTGCCAGCAGTTACGGACAGGACTATCAGCCCCAGCATTTT. Its translation: CASSYGQDYQPQHF.